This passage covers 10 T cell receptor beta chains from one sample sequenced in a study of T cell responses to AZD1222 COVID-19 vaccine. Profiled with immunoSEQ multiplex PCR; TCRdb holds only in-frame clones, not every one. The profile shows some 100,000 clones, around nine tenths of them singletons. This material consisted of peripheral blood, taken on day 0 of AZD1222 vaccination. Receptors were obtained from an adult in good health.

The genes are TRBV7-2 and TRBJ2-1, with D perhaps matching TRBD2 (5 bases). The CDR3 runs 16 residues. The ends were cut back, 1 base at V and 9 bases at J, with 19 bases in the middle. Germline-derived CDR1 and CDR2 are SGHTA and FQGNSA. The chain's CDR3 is CASSLDTVGGGREQFF. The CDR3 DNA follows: TGTGCCAGCAGCTTAGATACGGTTGGAGGAGGACGTGAGCAGTTCTTC.

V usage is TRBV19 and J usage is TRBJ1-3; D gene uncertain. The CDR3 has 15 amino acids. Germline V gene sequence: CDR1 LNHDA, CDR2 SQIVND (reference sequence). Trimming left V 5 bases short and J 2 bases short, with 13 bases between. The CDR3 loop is CASSESGSTGNTIYF. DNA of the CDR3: TGTGCCAGTAGTGAGTCCGGGAGTACTGGAAACACCATATATTTT.

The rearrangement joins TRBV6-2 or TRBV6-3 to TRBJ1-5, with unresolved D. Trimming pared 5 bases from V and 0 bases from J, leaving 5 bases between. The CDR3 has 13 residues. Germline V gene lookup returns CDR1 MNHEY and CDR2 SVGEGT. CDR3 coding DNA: TGTGCCAGCAGTATTAATAGCAATCAGCCCCAGCATTTT. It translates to CASSINSNQPQHF.

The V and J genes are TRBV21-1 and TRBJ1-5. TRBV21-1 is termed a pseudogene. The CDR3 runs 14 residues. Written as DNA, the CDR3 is TGTGCCACCCCGGGGGAACTCAGCAATCAGCCCCAGCATTTT. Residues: CATPGELSNQPQHF.

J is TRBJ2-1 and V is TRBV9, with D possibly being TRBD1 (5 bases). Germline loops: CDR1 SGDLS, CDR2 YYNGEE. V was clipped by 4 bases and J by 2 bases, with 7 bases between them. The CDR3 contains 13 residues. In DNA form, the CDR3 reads TGTGCCAGCAGCCTACAGGCCTACAATGAGCAGTTCTTC. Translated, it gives CASSLQAYNEQFF.

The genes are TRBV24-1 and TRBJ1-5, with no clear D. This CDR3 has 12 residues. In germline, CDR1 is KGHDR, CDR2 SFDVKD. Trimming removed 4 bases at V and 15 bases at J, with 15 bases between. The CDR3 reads CATSEAGGAWHF. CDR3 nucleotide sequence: TGTGCCACCAGTGAAGCAGGAGGAGCGTGGCATTTT.

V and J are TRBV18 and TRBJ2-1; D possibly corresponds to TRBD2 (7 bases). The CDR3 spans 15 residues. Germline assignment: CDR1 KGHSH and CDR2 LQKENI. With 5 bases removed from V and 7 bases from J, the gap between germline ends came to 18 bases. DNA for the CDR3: TGTGCCAGCTCAACCTCAGGGGAGCGGGGTAATGAGCAGTTCTTC. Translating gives CASSTSGERGNEQFF.

CDR3 coding DNA: TGTGCCAGCAGTGGGAAGACAGGGTTCGGCACCGGGGAGCTGTTTTTT. This codes for CASSGKTGFGTGELFF. The chain is built from TRBV27 and TRBJ2-2; TRBD1 matches 7 bases. The CDR3 has 16 residues. V dropped 5 bases and J dropped 4; count of bases not matched to a gene: 10. The V gene's germline CDR1 is MNHEY and CDR2 SMNVEV (reference sequence).

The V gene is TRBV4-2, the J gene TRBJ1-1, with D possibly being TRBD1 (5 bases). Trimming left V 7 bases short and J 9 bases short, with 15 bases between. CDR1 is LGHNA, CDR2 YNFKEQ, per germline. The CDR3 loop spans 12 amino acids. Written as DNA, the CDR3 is TGTGCCAGCACTACCGGACATGATAAAGCTTTCTTT. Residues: CASTTGHDKAFF.

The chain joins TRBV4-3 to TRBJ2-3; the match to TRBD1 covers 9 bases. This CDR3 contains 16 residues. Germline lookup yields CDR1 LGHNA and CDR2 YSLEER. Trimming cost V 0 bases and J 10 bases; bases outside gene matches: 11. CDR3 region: CASSQDRSTGGGPQYF. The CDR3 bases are TGCGCCAGCAGCCAAGACAGGTCGACAGGGGGTGGCCCGCAGTATTTT.